This T cell receptor (beta chain) appears in the sequencing data of a study of blood T cell repertoires in COVID-19. Study-level information: There were acute and convalescent COVID-19 samples, and they came from the United States, Italy and Spain. T cells, B-cell-depleted T cells, or PBMCs supplied cDNA or gDNA.

The authors' processing: Reference gene primer amplification gave estimated nucleated cell counts. Sequencing was performed with immunoSEQ multiplex PCR; in TCRdb, only in-frame clones are kept and a portion is missing. The V and J calls and clone size come from that table; D and trimming were worked out from the DNA. The table has roughly 250,000 clones, approximately 80% seen once. Trimming removed 5 bases at V and 6 bases at J, with 13 bases between. Looked up from germline, CDR1 is SEHNR and CDR2 is FQNEAQ (reference sequence). The CDR3 totals 14 residues. This receptor was obtained from a woman aged 45-65 years with acute or convalescent COVID-19. V gene TRBV7-9 combines with J gene TRBJ2-2; a possible D gene is TRBD1 (6 bases). Material: peripheral blood. CDR3: CASSAQTGSGELFF. The DNA for the CDR3 is TGTGCCAGCAGCGCCCAAACAGGGTCCGGGGAGCTGTTTTTT. Variable domain in full (rest from reference TRBV7-9 and TRBJ2-2): DTGVSQNPRHKITKRGQNVTFRCDPISEHNRLYWYRQTLGQGPEFLTYFQNEAQLEKSRLLSDRFSAERPKGSFSTLEIQRTEQGDSAMYLCASSAQTGSGELFFGEGSRLTVL.